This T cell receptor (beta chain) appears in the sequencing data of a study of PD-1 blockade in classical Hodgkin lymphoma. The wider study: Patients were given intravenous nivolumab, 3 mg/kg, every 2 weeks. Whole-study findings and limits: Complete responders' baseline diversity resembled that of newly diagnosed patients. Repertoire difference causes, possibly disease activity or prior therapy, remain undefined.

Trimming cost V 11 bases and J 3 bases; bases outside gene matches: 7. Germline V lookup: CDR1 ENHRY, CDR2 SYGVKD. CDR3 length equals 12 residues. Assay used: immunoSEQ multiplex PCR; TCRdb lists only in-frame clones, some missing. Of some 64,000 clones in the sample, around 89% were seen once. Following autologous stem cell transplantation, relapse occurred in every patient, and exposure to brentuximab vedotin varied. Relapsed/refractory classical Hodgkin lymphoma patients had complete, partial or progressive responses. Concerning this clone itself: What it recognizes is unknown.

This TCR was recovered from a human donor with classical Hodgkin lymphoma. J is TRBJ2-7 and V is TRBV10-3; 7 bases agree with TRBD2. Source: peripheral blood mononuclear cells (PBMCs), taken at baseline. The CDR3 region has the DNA TGTGCCGGGGGGGACTCCAACTACGAGCAGTACTTC. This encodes CAGGDSNYEQYF.